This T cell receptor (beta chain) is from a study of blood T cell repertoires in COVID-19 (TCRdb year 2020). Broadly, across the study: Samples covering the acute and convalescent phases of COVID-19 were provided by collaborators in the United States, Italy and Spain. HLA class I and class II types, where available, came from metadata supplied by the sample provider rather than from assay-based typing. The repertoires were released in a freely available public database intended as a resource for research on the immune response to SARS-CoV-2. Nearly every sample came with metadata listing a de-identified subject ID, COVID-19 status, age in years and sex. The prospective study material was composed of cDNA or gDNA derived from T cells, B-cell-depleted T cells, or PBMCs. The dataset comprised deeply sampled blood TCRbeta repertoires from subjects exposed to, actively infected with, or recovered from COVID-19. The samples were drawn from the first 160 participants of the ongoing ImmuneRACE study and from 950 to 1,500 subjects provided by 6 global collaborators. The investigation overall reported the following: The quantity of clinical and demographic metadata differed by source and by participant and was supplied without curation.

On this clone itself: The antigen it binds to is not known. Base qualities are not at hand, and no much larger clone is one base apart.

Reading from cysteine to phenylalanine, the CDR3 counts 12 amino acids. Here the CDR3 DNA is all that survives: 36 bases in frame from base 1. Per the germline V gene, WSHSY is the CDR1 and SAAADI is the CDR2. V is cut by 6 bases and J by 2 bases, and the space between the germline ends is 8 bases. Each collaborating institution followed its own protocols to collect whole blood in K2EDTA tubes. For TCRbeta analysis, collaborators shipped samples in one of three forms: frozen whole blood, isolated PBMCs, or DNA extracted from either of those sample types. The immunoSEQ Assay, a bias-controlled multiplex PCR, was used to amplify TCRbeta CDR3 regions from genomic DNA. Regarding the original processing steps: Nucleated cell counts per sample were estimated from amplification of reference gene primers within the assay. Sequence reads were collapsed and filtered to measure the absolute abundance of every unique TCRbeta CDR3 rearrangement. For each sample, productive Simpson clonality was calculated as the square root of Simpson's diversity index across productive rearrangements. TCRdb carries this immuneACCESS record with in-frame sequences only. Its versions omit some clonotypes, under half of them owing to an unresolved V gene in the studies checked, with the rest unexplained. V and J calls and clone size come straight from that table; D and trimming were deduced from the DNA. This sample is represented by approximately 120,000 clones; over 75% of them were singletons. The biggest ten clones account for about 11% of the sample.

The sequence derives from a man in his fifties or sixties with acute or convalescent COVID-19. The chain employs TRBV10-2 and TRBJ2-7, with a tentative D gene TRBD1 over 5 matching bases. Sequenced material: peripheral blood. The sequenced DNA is TGCGCCAGCAGGGACACCACCTACGAGCAGTACTTC. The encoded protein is CASRDTTYEQYF.